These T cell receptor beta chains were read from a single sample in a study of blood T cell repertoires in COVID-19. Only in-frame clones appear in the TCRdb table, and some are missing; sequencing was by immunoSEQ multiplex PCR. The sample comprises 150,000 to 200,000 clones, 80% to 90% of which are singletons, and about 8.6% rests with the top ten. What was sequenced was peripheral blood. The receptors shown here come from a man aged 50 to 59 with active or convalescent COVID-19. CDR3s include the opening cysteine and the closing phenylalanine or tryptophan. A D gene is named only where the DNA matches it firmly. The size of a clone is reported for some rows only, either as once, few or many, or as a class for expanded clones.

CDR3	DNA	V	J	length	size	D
CASSLDAVTRGNEQFF	TGCGCCAGCAGCTTGGACGCGGTGACTAGGGGCAATGAGCAGTTCTTC	TRBV5-1	TRBJ2-1	16	NA	NA
CAWTVQETQYF	TGTGCCTGGACCGTCCAAGAGACCCAGTACTTC	TRBV30	TRBJ2-5	11	NA	NA
CASSIPGQGAETQYF	TGTGCCAGTAGTATCCCGGGACAGGGGGCAGAGACCCAGTACTTC	TRBV19	TRBJ2-5	15	once	TRBD1
CASSVVQNTGELFF	TGTGCCAGCAGCGTAGTCCAGAACACCGGGGAGCTGTTTTTT	TRBV9	TRBJ2-2	14	NA	NA
CASSYSTGDRGYGYTF	TGTGCCAGCAGTTACTCGACCGGGGACAGGGGATATGGCTACACCTTC	TRBV6-2/TRBV6-3	TRBJ1-2	16	NA	TRBD1
CASSPAHGVYQETQYF	TGTGCCAGCTCACCAGCGCACGGGGTGTACCAAGAGACCCAGTACTTC	TRBV18	TRBJ2-5	16	NA	NA
CASSLEGGEKLFF	TGTGCCAGCAGCTTAGAGGGAGGTGAAAAACTGTTTTTT	TRBV7-9	TRBJ1-4	13	NA	NA
CAWSVLLGAGGYTF	TGTGCCTGGAGTGTACTACTGGGGGCTGGGGGCTACACCTTC	TRBV30	TRBJ1-2	14	NA	NA
CAWSVNSYEQYF	TGTGCCTGGAGTGTAAACAGCTACGAGCAGTACTTC	TRBV30	TRBJ2-7	12	once	NA
CASSPEGQKNTEAFF	TGTGCCAGCTCACCCGAAGGACAGAAGAACACTGAAGCTTTCTTT	TRBV18	TRBJ1-1	15	NA	NA
CATKQANTGELFF	TGTGCCACTAAACAGGCGAACACCGGGGAGCTGTTTTTT	TRBV19	TRBJ2-2	13	NA	NA
CASSLEAPSSGANVLTF	TGCGCCAGCAGCTTGGAGGCCCCTAGCTCTGGGGCCAACGTCCTGACTTTC	TRBV5-1	TRBJ2-6	17	NA	NA
CASSSGTGTADTQYF	TGTGCCAGCAGCTCCGGGACAGGGACGGCAGATACGCAGTATTTT	TRBV5-6	TRBJ2-3	15	NA	TRBD1
CASSLAAGQNTEAFF	TGCGCCAGCAGCTTGGCTGCAGGTCAGAACACTGAAGCTTTCTTT	TRBV5-1	TRBJ1-1	15	NA	NA
CASSLDRDNEQFF	TGTGCCAGCAGCCTTGACAGAGACAATGAGCAGTTCTTC	TRBV7-3	TRBJ2-1	13	NA	NA
CASSPPHPNTEAFF	TGTGCCAGCTCACCTCCCCATCCCAACACTGAAGCTTTCTTT	TRBV18	TRBJ1-1	14	NA	NA